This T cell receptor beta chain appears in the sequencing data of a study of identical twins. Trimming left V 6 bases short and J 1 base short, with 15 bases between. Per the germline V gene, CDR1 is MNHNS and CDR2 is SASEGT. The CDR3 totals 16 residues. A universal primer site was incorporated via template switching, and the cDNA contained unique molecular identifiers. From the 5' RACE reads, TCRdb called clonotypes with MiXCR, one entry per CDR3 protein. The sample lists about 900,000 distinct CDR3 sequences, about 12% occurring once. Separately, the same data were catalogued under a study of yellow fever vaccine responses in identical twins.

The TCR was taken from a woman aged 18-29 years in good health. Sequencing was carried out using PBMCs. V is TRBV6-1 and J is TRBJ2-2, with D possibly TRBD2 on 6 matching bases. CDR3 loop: CASSPLAGMNTGELFF. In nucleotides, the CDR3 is TGTGCCAGCAGCCCCTTGGCGGGGATGAACACCGGGGAGCTGTTTTTT.